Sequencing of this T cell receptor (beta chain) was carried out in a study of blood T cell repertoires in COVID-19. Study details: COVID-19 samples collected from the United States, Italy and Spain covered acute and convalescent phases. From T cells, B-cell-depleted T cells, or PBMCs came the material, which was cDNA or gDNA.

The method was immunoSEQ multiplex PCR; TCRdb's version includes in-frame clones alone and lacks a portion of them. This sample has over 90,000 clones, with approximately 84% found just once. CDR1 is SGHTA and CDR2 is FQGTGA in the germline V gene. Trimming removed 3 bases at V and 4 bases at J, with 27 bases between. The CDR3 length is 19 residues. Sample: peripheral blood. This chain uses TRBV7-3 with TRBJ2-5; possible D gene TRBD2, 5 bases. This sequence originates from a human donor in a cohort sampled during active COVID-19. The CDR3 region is CASSFCTRLAPTDLETQYF. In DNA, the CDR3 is TGTGCCAGCAGCTTCTGTACTAGACTCGCCCCTACTGACTTAGAGACCCAGTACTTC.